Sequencing of this TCR beta chain was carried out in a study of T cell responses to AZD1222 COVID-19 vaccine. Whole-study findings and limits: Donors were largely white British and mainly female; clonal diversity was possibly underestimated. There were repertoire samples only from the period after the peak T cell response.

The data were produced by immunoSEQ multiplex PCR, yet TCRdb's version contains in-frame clones alone and is incomplete. This sample yields more than 150,000 clones, of which approximately 90% are seen a single time; more than 0.75% belongs to the top ten. Germline V gives CDR1 KGHSH, CDR2 LQKENI. CDR3 length: 14 amino acids. V dropped 5 bases and J dropped 6; count of bases not matched to a gene: 9. Regarding this clone: No antigen is known for it.

This sequence was found in an adult in good health. V usage is TRBV18 and J usage is TRBJ2-7, with 8 bases aligning to TRBD2. The sample consisted of peripheral blood, taken on day 0 of AZD1222 vaccination. CDR3 DNA: TGTGCCAGCTCAATGAGCGGGAGCTTTTCCGAGCAGTACTTC. Residues: CASSMSGSFSEQYF.